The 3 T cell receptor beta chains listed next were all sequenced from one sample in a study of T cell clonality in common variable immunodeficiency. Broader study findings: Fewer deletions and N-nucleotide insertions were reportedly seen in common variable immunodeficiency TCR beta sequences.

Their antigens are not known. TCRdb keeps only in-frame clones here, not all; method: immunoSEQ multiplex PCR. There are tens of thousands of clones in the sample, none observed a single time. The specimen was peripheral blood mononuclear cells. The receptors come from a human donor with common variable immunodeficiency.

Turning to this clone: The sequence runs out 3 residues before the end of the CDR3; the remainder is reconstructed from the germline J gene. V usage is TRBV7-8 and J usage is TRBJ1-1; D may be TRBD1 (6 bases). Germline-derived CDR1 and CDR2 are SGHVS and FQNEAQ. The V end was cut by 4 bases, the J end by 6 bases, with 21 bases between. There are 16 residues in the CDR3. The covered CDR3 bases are TGTGCCAGCAGCTCTCCTAGCCGGGACATGACCGCTGAA. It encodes CASSSPSRDMTAE. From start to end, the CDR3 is CASSSPSRDMTAEAFF.

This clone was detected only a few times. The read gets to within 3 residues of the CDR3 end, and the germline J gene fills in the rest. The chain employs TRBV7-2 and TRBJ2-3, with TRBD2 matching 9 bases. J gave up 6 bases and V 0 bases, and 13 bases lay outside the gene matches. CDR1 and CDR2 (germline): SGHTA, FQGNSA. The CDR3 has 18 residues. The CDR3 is CASSLAVGGGGEADTQYF. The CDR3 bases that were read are TGTGCCAGCAGCTTAGCGGTCGGTGGCGGGGGGGAGGCGGATACG.

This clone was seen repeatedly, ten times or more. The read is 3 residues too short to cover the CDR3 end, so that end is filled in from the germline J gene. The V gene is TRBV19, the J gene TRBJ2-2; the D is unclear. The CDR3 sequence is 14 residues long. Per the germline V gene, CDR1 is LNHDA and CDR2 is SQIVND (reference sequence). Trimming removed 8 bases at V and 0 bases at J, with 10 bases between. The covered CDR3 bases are TGTGCCAGTTCCGACAACACGAACACCGGGGAG. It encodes CASSDNTNTGE. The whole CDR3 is CASSDNTNTGELFF. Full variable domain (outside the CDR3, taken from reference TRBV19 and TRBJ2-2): DGGITQSPKYLFRKEGQNVTLSCEQNLNHDAMYWYRQDPGQGLRLIYYSQIVNDFQKGDIAEGYSVSREKKESFPLTVTSAQKNPTAFYLCASSDNTNTGELFFGEGSRLTVL.